This paragraph reports one TCR beta chain. The assay was immunoSEQ multiplex PCR, and TCRdb's table has in-frame clones only and misses some. The sample shows about 85,000 clones, 80% to 95% of them seen only once. These data originate in a study of T cell changes during pregnancy in multiple sclerosis. Germline V gene data show CDR1 as LGHNA and CDR2 as YNFKEQ. After removal of 0 bases from V and 10 bases from J, the junction contained 4 bases not matched to a gene. CDR3 length equals 14 residues. The chain joins TRBV4-2 to TRBJ2-7, with TRBD1 matching over 12 bases. This sample comprised peripheral blood, obtained in the first trimester of pregnancy. The TCR was taken from a female donor with multiple sclerosis, enrolled in a pregnancy study. CDR3 coding DNA: TGTGCCAGCAGCCAAGATGGGACAGGGGGCTACCAGTACTTC. This codes for CASSQDGTGGYQYF.